This T cell receptor beta chain appears in the sequencing data of a study of T cell changes during pregnancy in multiple sclerosis (dated by TCRdb to the late 2010s). About the study as a whole: In women with multiple sclerosis, the researchers looked at how the T cell repertoire shifted as pregnancy progressed.

Unmatched junction bases come to 9, with V trimmed by 2 bases and J by 6 bases. Per the germline V gene, MGHRA is the CDR1 and YSYEKL is the CDR2. There are 16 amino acids in the CDR3, from cysteine to phenylalanine inclusive. Of the read, only the CDR3 DNA is kept; its 48 bases are in frame from base 1. This clone is a singleton in its sample. Its antigen remains unidentified. Base-call qualities are not available, and no considerably larger clone is one nucleotide away. Library prep was done by the immunoSEQ multiplex PCR assay. Not all clones reach the TCRdb copy of this immuneACCESS table, which keeps in-frame sequences only. Checked studies attribute under half of the gap to unresolved V genes and leave the rest unexplained. The sample contains 60,000 to 75,000 clones, about nine tenths of them found a single time. About 2% of the sample comes from the top ten.

The sequence is built from TRBV4-1 and TRBJ1-4; TRBD1 fits 7 bases in the junction. The sample here was peripheral blood, taken in the second trimester of pregnancy. The TCR was taken from a female donor with multiple sclerosis, enrolled in a pregnancy study. Here the CDR3 is given as CASSQHLRDSYEKLFF. The DNA sequence is as follows: TGCGCCAGCAGCCAACACCTTCGGGACAGTTATGAAAAACTGTTTTTT.